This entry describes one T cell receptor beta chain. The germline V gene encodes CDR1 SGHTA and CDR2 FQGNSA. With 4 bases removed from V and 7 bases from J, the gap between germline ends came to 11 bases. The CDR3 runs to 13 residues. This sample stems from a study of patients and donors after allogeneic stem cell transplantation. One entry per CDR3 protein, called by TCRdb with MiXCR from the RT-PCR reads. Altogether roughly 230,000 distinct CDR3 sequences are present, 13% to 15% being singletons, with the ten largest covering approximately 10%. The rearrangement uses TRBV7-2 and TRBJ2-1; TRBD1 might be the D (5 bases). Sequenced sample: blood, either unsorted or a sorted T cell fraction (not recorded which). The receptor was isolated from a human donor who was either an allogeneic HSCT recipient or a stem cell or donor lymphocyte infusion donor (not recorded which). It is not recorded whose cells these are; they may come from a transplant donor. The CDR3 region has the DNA TGTGCCAGCAGCTCCCCAGGGTGGAATGAGCAGTTCTTC. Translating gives CASSSPGWNEQFF.